This T cell receptor (beta chain) derives from a study of CD8+CD57+ T cells in acquired aplastic anemia. Overall study results and limits: Overlap between patients and controls comprised roughly 28 CD8+ CDR3 sequences.

For this clonotype: Its cognate antigen is unknown. A read error may be the cause here, since a much bigger clone is one base away.

The CDR3 covers 16 residues. Profiles of TCR beta VDJ and CDR3 were generated from a genomic DNA template. From the reads, TCRdb called clonotypes with MiXCR, one entry per CDR3 protein. Of 90,000 to 120,000 distinct CDR3 sequences listed, 51% are singletons. The specimen was sorted CD4+, CD8+, or CD8+CD57+ T cells (not recorded which) from PBMCs. This sequence originates from a human donor in good health, serving as a control. The chain carries TRBV12-3 or TRBV12-4 and TRBJ2-3; maybe TRBD1 (6 bases). With the DNA end fitting TRBJ1-5 better, the J assignment may be wrong. CDR3 sequence: CASSPPTGLSTDTQHF. The CDR3 DNA follows: TGTGCCAGCAGTCCACCGACAGGACTTAGCACAGATACGCAGCATTTT.